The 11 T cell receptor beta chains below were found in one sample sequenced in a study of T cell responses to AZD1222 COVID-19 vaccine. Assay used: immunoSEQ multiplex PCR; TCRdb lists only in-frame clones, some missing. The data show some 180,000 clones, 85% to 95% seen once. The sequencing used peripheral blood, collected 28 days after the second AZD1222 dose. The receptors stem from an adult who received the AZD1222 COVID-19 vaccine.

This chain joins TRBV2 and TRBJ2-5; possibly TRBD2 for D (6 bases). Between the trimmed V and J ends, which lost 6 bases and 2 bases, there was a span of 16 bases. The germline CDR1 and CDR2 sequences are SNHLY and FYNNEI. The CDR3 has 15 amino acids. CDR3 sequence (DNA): TGTGCCAGCAGGAGAGGAGGGGTTCCTCAAGAGACCCAGTACTTC. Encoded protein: CASRRGGVPQETQYF.

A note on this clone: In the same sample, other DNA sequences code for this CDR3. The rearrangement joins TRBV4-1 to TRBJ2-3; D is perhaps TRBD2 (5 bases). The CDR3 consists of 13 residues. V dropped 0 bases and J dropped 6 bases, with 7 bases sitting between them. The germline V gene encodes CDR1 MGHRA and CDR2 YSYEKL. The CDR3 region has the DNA TGCGCCAGCAGCCAAGATCGGAGGGATACGCAGTATTTT. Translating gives CASSQDRRDTQYF.

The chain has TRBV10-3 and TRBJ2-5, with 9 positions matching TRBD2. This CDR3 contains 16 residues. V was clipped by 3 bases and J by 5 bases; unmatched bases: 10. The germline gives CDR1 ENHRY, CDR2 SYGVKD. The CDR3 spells CAISDGLAGAQETQYF. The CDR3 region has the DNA TGTGCCATCAGTGATGGATTAGCGGGAGCTCAGGAGACCCAGTACTTC.

CDR3 residues: CASSNYGYTF. The CDR3 nucleotides are TGTGCCAGCAGTAACTATGGCTACACCTTC. V gene TRBV28 combines with J gene TRBJ1-2; D unresolved. The germline gives CDR1 MDHEN, CDR2 SYDVKM. The CDR3 is made up of 10 amino acids. Trimming cost V 5 bases and J 2 bases, with 0 bases left between them.

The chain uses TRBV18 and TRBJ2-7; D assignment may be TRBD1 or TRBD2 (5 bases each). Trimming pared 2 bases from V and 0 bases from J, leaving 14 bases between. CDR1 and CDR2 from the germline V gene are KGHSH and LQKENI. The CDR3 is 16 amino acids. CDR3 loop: CASSPRQGPTSYEQYF. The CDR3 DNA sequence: TGTGCCAGCTCACCAAGGCAGGGACCAACCTCCTACGAGCAGTACTTC.

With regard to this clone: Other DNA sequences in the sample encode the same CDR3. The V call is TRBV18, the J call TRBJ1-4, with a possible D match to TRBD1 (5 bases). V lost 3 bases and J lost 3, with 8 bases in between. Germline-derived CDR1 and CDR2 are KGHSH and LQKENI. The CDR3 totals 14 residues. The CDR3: CASSPGLSNEKLFF. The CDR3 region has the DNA TGTGCCAGCTCACCGGGACTTTCTAATGAAAAACTGTTTTTT. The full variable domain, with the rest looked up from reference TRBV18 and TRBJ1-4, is NAGVMQNPRHLVRRRGQEARLRCSPMKGHSHVYWYRQLPEEGLKFMVYLQKENIIDESGMPKERFSAEFPKEGPSILRIQQVVRGDSAAYFCASSPGLSNEKLFFGSGTQLSVL.

CDR3 DNA sequence: TGTGCCAGCAGCTCCCTAAAGGCCGAGCAGTACTTC. This gives the protein CASSSLKAEQYF. This chain joins TRBV5-4 and TRBJ2-7; D not certain. CDR3 length: 12 amino acids. The ends were cut back, 3 bases at V and 6 bases at J, with 10 bases in the middle. Germline-derived CDR1 and CDR2 are SGHNT and YYREEE (reference sequence). The variable domain in full, with the rest retrieved from reference TRBV5-4 and TRBJ2-7, is ETGVTQSPTHLIKTRGQQVTLRCSSQSGHNTVSWYQQALGQGPQFIFQYYREEENGRGNFPPRFSGLQFPNYSSELNVNALELDDSALYLCASSSLKAEQYFGPGTRLTVT.

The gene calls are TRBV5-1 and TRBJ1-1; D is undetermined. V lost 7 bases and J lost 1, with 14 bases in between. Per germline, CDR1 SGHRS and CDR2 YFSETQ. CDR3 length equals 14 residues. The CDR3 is CASGPADRNTEAFF. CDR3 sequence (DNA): TGCGCCAGCGGGCCCGCGGACCGGAACACTGAAGCTTTCTTT.

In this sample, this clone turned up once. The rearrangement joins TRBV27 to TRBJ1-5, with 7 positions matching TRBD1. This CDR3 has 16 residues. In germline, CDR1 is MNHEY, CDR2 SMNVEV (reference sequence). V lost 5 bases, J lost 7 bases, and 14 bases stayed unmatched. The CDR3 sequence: CASSPQKTGREQPQHF. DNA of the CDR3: TGTGCCAGCAGTCCACAAAAGACAGGGAGGGAGCAGCCCCAGCATTTT.

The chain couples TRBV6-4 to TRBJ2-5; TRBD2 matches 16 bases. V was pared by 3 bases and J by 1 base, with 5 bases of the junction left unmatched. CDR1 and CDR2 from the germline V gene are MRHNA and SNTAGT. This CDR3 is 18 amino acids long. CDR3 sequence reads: CASSDPGTSGGAQETQYF. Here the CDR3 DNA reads TGTGCCAGCAGTGATCCCGGGACTAGCGGGGGGGCCCAAGAGACCCAGTACTTC.

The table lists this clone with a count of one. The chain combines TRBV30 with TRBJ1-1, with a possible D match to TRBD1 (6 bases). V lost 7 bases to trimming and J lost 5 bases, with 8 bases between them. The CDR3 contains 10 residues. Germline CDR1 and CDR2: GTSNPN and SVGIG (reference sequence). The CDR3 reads CASGVTEAFF. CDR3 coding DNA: TGTGCCTCAGGGGTGACTGAAGCTTTCTTT.